This is a list of T cell receptor beta chains from one sample in a study of regulatory T cells in long-lasting Graves disease. A single record per CDR3 protein comes from TCRdb applying MiXCR to the multiplex PCR reads. The sample contains some 350,000 distinct CDR3 sequences, 15% to 20% of which appear only once. The data were also submitted as part of a second study, on T cells in Graves' hyperthyroidism and ophthalmopathy.

Sequenced here: peripheral blood mononuclear cells (PBMCs), sampled at new diagnosis, from a patient treated with antithyroid drugs. These receptors all stem from a woman under 30 with Graves disease. Each CDR3 is given with its conserved first and last residue. The order of the fields is J gene, clone size, D gene, V gene, CDR3 DNA, CDR3 protein. The D gene is left open where the match is weak. Not every row has a clone size; where given, it reads once, few, many or a size class.

J: TRBJ2-1
size: NA
D: TRBD1
V: TRBV13
DNA: TGTGCCAGCAGCTCGACTCCGGGACAGGGGAACAATGAGCAGTTCTTC
CDR3: CASSSTPGQGNNEQFF

J: TRBJ1-2
size: many
D: TRBD1
V: TRBV2
DNA: TGTGCCAGCAGCATCGACAGGGGCTATGGCTACACCTTC
CDR3: CASSIDRGYGYTF

J: TRBJ1-2
size: many
D: TRBD1
V: TRBV28
DNA: TGTGCCAGCAGTTTGGGGACAGGGGGCTCCTATGGCTACACCTTC
CDR3: CASSLGTGGSYGYTF

J: TRBJ2-1
size: few
D: NA
V: TRBV5-1
DNA: TGCGCCAGCAGCTCAAGTAGCGCCGCAACCTACAATGAGCAGTTCTTC
CDR3: CASSSSSAATYNEQFF

J: TRBJ2-3
size: NA
D: NA
V: TRBV12-3/TRBV12-4
DNA: TGTTCCAGCAGTTTAGGGATCCGATACACAGATACGCAGTATTTT
CDR3: CSSSLGIRYTDTQYF

J: TRBJ2-5
size: few
D: TRBD1
V: TRBV4-2
DNA: TGTGCCAGCAGCCAGACGACAGGGCAAGAGACCCAGTACTTC
CDR3: CASSQTTGQETQYF

J: TRBJ1-2
size: many
D: TRBD1
V: TRBV27
DNA: TGTGCCAGCAACCCGGGACAGGGCTATGGCTACACCTTC
CDR3: CASNPGQGYGYTF

J: TRBJ2-1
size: many
D: NA
V: TRBV2
DNA: TGTGCCAGCACCGGACTGGTCGATGAGCAGTTCTTC
CDR3: CASTGLVDEQFF

J: TRBJ2-7
size: many
D: NA
V: TRBV6-1
DNA: TGTGCCAGCAGTGACAACGGACCTTCGCAGTACTTC
CDR3: CASSDNGPSQYF

J: TRBJ1-5
size: many
D: NA
V: TRBV30
DNA: TGTGCCTGGAGTTATGGGCCAGGTCAGCCCCAGCATTTT
CDR3: CAWSYGPGQPQHF

J: TRBJ2-3
size: many
D: TRBD1
V: TRBV20-1
DNA: TGCAGTGCAGACAGGGGGCTTTTAGATACGCAGTATTTT
CDR3: CSADRGLLDTQYF

J: TRBJ1-6
size: NA
D: NA
V: TRBV6-1
DNA: TGTGCCAGCAGGCCCATAAGACAGTATAATTCACCCCTCCACTTT
CDR3: CASRPIRQYNSPLHF

J: TRBJ1-1
size: many
D: NA
V: TRBV6-1
DNA: TGTGCCAGCATGCAGCTGAACACTGAAGCTTTCTTT
CDR3: CASMQLNTEAFF

J: TRBJ2-7
size: many
D: NA
V: TRBV20-1
DNA: TGCAGTGCTAGAGAGCGTCAGTCATACGAGCAGTACTTC
CDR3: CSARERQSYEQYF